These 13 T cell receptor beta chains were sequenced from one sample in a study of early T cells in non-severe SARS-CoV-2 infection. TCRdb analysed the 5' RACE reads with MiXCR anew, one entry per CDR3 protein. This sample has just over 95,000 distinct CDR3 sequences, with 9.5% to 11% found just once. The source material was whole blood, sampled at baseline. These receptors came from an adult who was a healthcare worker with PCR-confirmed SARS-CoV-2 infection or an uninfected control (not recorded which).

This clonotype appeared a few times. The chain uses TRBV19 and TRBJ1-4; no reliable D call. The V and J ends lost 3 bases and 15 bases respectively, with 17 bases between them. The CDR3 spans 13 residues. Per the germline V gene, CDR1 is LNHDA and CDR2 is SQIVND (reference sequence). In nucleotides, the CDR3 is TGTGCCAGTAGTATCAGAGTAAACGGTCTTGTGTTTTTT. Residues: CASSIRVNGLVFF.

This clonotype was seen repeatedly, ten times or more. J is TRBJ2-7 and V is TRBV5-4; 13 bases are shared with TRBD2. J was trimmed by 2 bases and V by 7 bases; bases with no gene match: 6. The CDR3 has 15 residues. The V gene's germline CDR1 is SGHNT and CDR2 YYREEE (reference sequence). This chain's CDR3 is CASHPGTSGTYEQYF. The CDR3 bases are TGTGCCAGCCACCCCGGGACTAGCGGGACCTACGAGCAGTACTTC.

V and J are TRBV7-2 and TRBJ2-5; the D call may be TRBD1 or TRBD2 (5 bases each). This CDR3 comprises 14 residues. Germline CDR1 and CDR2: SGHTA and FQGNSA. V was pared by 5 bases and J by 7 bases, with 17 bases between. The CDR3 sequence is CASSPGPLRGTQYF. CDR3 sequence (DNA): TGTGCCAGCAGCCCCGGGCCCCTGAGGGGGACCCAGTACTTC.

This clonotype was counted between two and nine times. The chain joins TRBV29-1 to TRBJ2-2, with D uncertain. Germline CDR1 and CDR2: SQVTM and ANQGSEA. CDR3 length: 14 residues. Trimming took 7 bases from V and 0 from J, leaving 12 bases between them. For the CDR3, the DNA is TGCAGCGCTAAGACAAGCGCGAACACCGGGGAGCTGTTTTTT. It yields the protein CSAKTSANTGELFF.

This clonotype was seen only a few times. The gene calls are TRBV29-1 and TRBJ2-2; D not resolved. Per the germline V gene, CDR1 is SQVTM and CDR2 is ANQGSEA. The CDR3 runs to 13 residues. Deletions cut 7 bases from V and 0 bases from J, with 9 bases between. The CDR3 sequence is CSARRSNTGELFF. CDR3 DNA: TGCAGCGCCCGTAGATCGAACACCGGGGAGCTGTTTTTT.

The chain has TRBV24-1 and TRBJ2-3; 9 bases line up with TRBD2. V dropped 0 bases and J dropped 7; count of bases not matched to a gene: 4. The CDR3 contains 15 residues. Looked up from germline, CDR1 is KGHDR and CDR2 is SFDVKD. The CDR3 sequence is CATSDLASGDNTQYF. Written as DNA, the CDR3 is TGTGCCACCAGTGATTTGGCTAGCGGGGATAATACGCAGTATTTT.

This chain joins TRBV7-2 and TRBJ2-1, with D possibly being TRBD2 (5 bases). V dropped 5 bases and J dropped 8 bases, with 16 bases sitting between them. The CDR3 contains 14 residues. Germline V gene lookup returns CDR1 SGHTA and CDR2 FQGNSA. In DNA form, the CDR3 reads TGTGCCAGCAGCCTTGGCCTACCCGGGGATGAGCAGTTCTTC. As protein: CASSLGLPGDEQFF.

The table lists this clonotype with many counts. The gene calls are TRBV20-1 and TRBJ2-3; 10 bases fit TRBD2. V dropped 1 base and J dropped 4; count of bases not matched to a gene: 5. The length of the CDR3 is 15 residues. Germline V gene sequence: CDR1 DFQATT, CDR2 SNEGSKA (reference sequence). CDR3 residues: CSARVSSGGPDTQYF. The CDR3, as DNA: TGCAGTGCTAGAGTATCTAGCGGGGGACCAGATACGCAGTATTTT.

This clonotype was picked up many times. The V gene is TRBV7-9, the J gene TRBJ1-1; TRBD1 aligns across 9 bases. With 5 bases clipped from V and 1 base from J, the junction kept 11 bases outside the gene matches. CDR1 and CDR2 from the germline V gene are SEHNR and FQNEAQ (reference sequence). The CDR3 is made up of 17 amino acids. CDR3 in amino acids: CASSTHGQGPQNTEAFF. The CDR3 nucleotides are TGTGCCAGCAGCACCCACGGACAGGGGCCTCAGAACACTGAAGCTTTCTTT.

The sample holds a few counts of this clonotype. CDR3 sequence (DNA): TGCAGTGCTACTATGTCACTAGCGGGGCCCCTCTCCTACAATGAGCAGTTCTTC. Translated: CSATMSLAGPLSYNEQFF. This sequence joins TRBV20-1 and TRBJ2-1; 10 nucleotides align to TRBD2. J lost 0 bases, V lost 4 bases, and 12 bases had no gene match. CDR1 is DFQATT, CDR2 SNEGSKA, per germline (reference sequence). CDR3 length: 18 amino acids.

The table lists this clonotype with many counts. The J gene is TRBJ2-5, the V gene TRBV10-3; 15 nucleotides line up with TRBD2. Germline values: CDR1 ENHRY, CDR2 SYGVKD. V lost 6 bases to trimming and J lost 4 bases; unmatched junction nucleotides: 3. CDR3 size: 15 residues. CDR3 DNA sequence: TGTGCCATCAGGGGGACTAGCGGGAGGAGAGAGACCCAGTACTTC. It codes for CAIRGTSGRRETQYF.

This clonotype appeared many times. This sequence joins TRBV9 and TRBJ2-7; 15 bases line up with TRBD2. With 5 bases clipped from V and 6 bases from J, the junction kept 3 bases outside the gene matches. The CDR3 length is 14 residues. The germline V gene encodes CDR1 SGDLS and CDR2 YYNGEE. The CDR3 loop is CASRPGLAGGEQYF. CDR3 coding DNA: TGTGCCAGCAGACCGGGACTAGCGGGAGGCGAGCAGTACTTC.

The rearrangement uses TRBV5-1 and TRBJ2-5, with D unresolved. V was pared by 4 bases and J by 3 bases, with 13 bases between. The CDR3 covers 14 residues. Germline V lookup: CDR1 SGHRS, CDR2 YFSETQ. The CDR3 spells CASSISDGEETQYF. The CDR3, as DNA: TGCGCCAGCAGCATAAGTGACGGCGAAGAGACCCAGTACTTC. The entire variable domain, with the rest obtained from reference TRBV5-1 and TRBJ2-5, is as follows: KAGVTQTPRYLIKTRGQQVTLSCSPISGHRSVSWYQQTPGQGLQFLFEYFSETQRNKGNFPGRFSGRQFSNSRSEMNVSTLELGDSALYLCASSISDGEETQYFGPGTRLLVL.